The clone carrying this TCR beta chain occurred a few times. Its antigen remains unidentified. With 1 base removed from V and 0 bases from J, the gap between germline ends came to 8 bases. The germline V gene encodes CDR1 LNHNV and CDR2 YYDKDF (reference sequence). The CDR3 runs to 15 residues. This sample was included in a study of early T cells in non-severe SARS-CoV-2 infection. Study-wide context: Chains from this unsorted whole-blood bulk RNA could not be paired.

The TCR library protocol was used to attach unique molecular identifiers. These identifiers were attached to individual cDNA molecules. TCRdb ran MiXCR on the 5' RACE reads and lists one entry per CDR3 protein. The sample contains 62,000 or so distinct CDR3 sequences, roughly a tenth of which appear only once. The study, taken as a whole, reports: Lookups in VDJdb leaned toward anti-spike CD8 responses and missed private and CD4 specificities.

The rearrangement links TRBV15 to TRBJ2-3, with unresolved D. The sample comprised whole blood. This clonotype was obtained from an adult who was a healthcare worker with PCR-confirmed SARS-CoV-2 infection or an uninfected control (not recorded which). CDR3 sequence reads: CATSRAGLSTDTQYF. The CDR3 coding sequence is TGTGCCACCAGCAGAGCTGGCTTGAGCACAGATACGCAGTATTTT.